This T cell receptor (beta chain) originates from a study of OX40 agonist ivuxolimab in advanced cancers. For the study in its entirety: Ivuxolimab was a fully human IgG2 agonistic monoclonal antibody targeting the costimulatory receptor OX40 (CD134). The paper reports the monotherapy dose-escalation portion (N of about 50 patients) of the phase I ivuxolimab trial. Partial responses occurred in three dose-escalation patients, of whom one had hepatocellular carcinoma and two had cutaneous melanoma. A male proportion of almost 85% and a mean age of roughly 58 years, ranging from roughly 20 to 80, were recorded for the dose-escalation cohort. Of the 50 or so patients in dose escalation, 19 had hepatocellular carcinoma, about 15 had melanoma, 9 had renal cell carcinoma and 9 had head and neck cancer. Prior anti-PD-1, anti-PD-L1 or anti-CTLA-4 therapy was permitted, and checkpoint inhibitors had been received by roughly two fifths of dose-escalation patients. Intravenous ivuxolimab was administered to patients every 2 weeks at six dose levels: 0.01, 0.1, 0.3, 1.5, 3 and 10 mg/kg. The point of sequencing TCRbeta in the periphery was to test whether ivuxolimab changed TCR sequence diversity and drove clonal T-cell expansion. Overall study results and their limits: At doses of 0.1 to 3.0 mg/kg, clonal expansion of both CD4+ and CD8+ blood T cells was observed from baseline to week 6. The antigen specificity of the peripheral T cells that underwent clonal expansion was not determined. Partial responders in the 0.1-3.0 mg/kg groups had among the lowest normalized peripheral clonal expansion, especially among CD8+ T cells. On average, CD8+ T cells showed more expanded clones than CD4+ T cells after ivuxolimab. Low levels of normalized T-cell clonal expansion were also seen in some patients who did not respond.

Remarks on this clone: Its antigen is unknown. No qualities accompany the bases; no much larger clone lies one base away. Other DNA variants within this sample encode the same CDR3.

Genomic DNA was isolated from the sorted cells so that the TCRbeta CDR3 region could be sequenced. TCRbeta CDR3 regions were sequenced using the immunoSEQ Assay. TCRdb took this table from immuneACCESS and kept in-frame rearrangements with V and J called. Such tables lack part of the clones; where checked against another copy, unresolved V genes explain under half of the gap, and the rest is unexplained. This sample is represented by over 25,000 clones; roughly 68% of them were singletons. The ten biggest clones cover approximately 13% of the sample. Trimming removed 3 bases from V and 0 bases from J, leaving 6 bases between the germline ends. The CDR3, from cysteine to phenylalanine, totals 14 residues. CDR3 DNA only is kept here, 42 bases in frame from base 1. As encoded in the germline V gene, CDR1 is SNHLY while CDR2 is FYNNEI. Patients with autoimmune disease history or receiving systemic immunosuppression were excluded from the trial. Peripheral blood for TCR sequencing was collected from all dose cohorts at baseline, on cycle 4 day 1, and on cycle 7 day 1. Samples were obtained from an open-label, multicenter, first-in-human phase I dose-escalation trial of ivuxolimab. Adults with locally advanced or metastatic head and neck squamous cell, hepatocellular, melanoma or renal cell carcinoma were enrolled in the trial. CD4+ and CD8+ T cells were sorted separately from peripheral blood before TCR sequencing.

The chain is made from TRBV2 and TRBJ1-5; no confident D gene assignment can be made. The sequence was obtained from an adult with an advanced solid tumor such as melanoma, head and neck, liver or kidney cancer. The sample here was CD4+ or CD8+ T cells sorted from blood, taken in a trial of the OX40 agonist ivuxolimab. The encoded CDR3 is CASSETGSNQPQHF. The DNA sequence reads TGTGCCAGCAGTGAGACGGGTAGCAATCAGCCCCAGCATTTT.